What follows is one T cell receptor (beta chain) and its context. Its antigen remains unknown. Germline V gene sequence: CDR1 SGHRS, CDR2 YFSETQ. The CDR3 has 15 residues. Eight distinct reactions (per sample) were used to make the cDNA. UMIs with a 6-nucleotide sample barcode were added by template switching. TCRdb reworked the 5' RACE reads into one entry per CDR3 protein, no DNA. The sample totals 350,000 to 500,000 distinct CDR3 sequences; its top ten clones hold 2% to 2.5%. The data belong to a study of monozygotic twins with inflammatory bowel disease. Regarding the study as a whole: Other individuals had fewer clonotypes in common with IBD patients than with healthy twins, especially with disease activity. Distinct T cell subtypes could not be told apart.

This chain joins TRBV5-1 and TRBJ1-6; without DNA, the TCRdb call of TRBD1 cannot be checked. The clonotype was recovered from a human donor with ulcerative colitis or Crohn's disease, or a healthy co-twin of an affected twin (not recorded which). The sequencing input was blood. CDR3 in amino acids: CASSTGPGQGSPLHF. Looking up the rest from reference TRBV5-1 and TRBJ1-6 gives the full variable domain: KAGVTQTPRYLIKTRGQQVTLSCSPISGHRSVSWYQQTPGQGLQFLFEYFSETQRNKGNFPGRFSGRQFSNSRSEMNVSTLELGDSALYLCASSTGPGQGSPLHFGNGTRLTVT.